This T cell receptor beta chain is drawn from a study of blood T cell repertoires in COVID-19. Source study methods: Nucleated cell counts were estimated from reference gene primer amplification. Produced via immunoSEQ multiplex PCR; TCRdb's table is partial and in-frame only. V and J calls and clone size are those listed in that table; D and trimming were worked out from the DNA. The table records more than 50,000 clones, about 70% of them present only once. Trimming stripped 4 bases from V and 6 bases from J, with 16 bases between. The CDR3 runs to 14 residues. In germline, CDR1 is SGHTA, CDR2 FQGTGA.

The sequence derives from a woman in her seventies with acute or convalescent COVID-19. V is TRBV7-3 and J is TRBJ2-7; weak D call: TRBD1 (6 bases). The specimen sequenced was peripheral blood. The CDR3: CASSYTHRAGEQYF. CDR3 DNA sequence: TGTGCCAGCAGCTACACTCACAGGGCCGGCGAGCAGTACTTC.